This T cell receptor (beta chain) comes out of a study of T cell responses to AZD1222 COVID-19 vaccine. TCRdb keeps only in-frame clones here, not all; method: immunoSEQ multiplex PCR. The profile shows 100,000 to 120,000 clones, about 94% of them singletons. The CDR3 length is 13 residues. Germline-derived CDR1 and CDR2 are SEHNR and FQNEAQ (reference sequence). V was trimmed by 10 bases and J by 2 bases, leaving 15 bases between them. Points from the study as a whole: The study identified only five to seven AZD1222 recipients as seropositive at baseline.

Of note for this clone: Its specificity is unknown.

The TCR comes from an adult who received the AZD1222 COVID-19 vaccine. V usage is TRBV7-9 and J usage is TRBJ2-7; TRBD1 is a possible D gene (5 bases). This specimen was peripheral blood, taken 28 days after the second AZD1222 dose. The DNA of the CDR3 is TGTGCCACATCCGGACAACCAGCCTACGAGCAGTACTTC. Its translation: CATSGQPAYEQYF.